This T cell receptor beta chain appears in the sequencing data of a study of blood T cell repertoires in COVID-19. The repertoire was sequenced with immunoSEQ multiplex PCR; TCRdb's copy has only in-frame clones and lacks some. The sample consists of roughly 64,000 clones, 85% to 90% of them appearing once. Sequenced input: peripheral blood. This TCR derives from a man over 45 with active COVID-19.

Here the CDR3 reads CASSYQTSGKDIQYF. The CDR3 DNA follows: TGTGCCAGCAGCTATCAAACTAGCGGGAAGGACATTCAGTACTTC. The V and J genes are TRBV7-2 and TRBJ2-4; 10 bases align to TRBD2. V trimming: 4 bases; J trimming: 8 bases; junction bases outside the gene matches: 8. CDR1 and CDR2 from the germline V gene are SGHTA and FQGNSA. This CDR3 comprises 15 residues.